The clone carrying this TCR beta chain came up a few times. Antigen specificity is unknown. This sample is drawn from a study of regulatory T cells in long-lasting Graves disease. Whole-study context: To qualify as persistent, Graves' disease required over 5 years of antithyroid drugs with positive TSH receptor antibodies. The study, taken as a whole, reports: Under persistent disease, TRBV28, TRBJ1-2 and TRBJ2-5 were used preferentially. New patients shared 966 public clonotypes, fewer than the roughly 2,700 shared by persistent patients. Not thyroid tissue but only peripheral blood was studied.

Time point reported: persistent/refractory GD, antithyroid drugs over 5 years with positive TRAb. From PBMCs, RNA was extracted and then used to make the TCR library. The CDR3 totals 14 residues. V lost 4 bases, J lost 2 bases, and 9 bases lay in between. Looked up from germline, CDR1 is SNHLY and CDR2 is FYNNEI. Library construction for TCR beta used iRepertoire HTBI primers and Arm-PCR of CDR3 regions. A single record per CDR3 protein comes from TCRdb applying MiXCR to the multiplex PCR reads. The table lists approximately 400,000 distinct CDR3 sequences, 23% of them singletons. The chain links TRBV2 to TRBJ1-3, with unresolved D. Sequencing used peripheral blood mononuclear cells (PBMCs), obtained when the disease was refractory, from a patient treated with antithyroid drugs. This TCR derives from a female donor with Graves disease. The DNA for the CDR3 is TGTGCCAGCAGTGTGGAGGGCCCTGGAAACACCATATATTTT. Translating it yields CASSVEGPGNTIYF.